The present entry profiles one T cell receptor beta chain with its context. CDR1 SGHNT and CDR2 YYREEE come from the germline V gene (reference sequence). The CDR3 contains 15 residues. With 4 bases removed from V and 2 bases from J, the gap between germline ends came to 13 bases. As for time point: pre-sensitization, week 0. This sample's treatment: therapeutic diphenylcyclopropenone sensitization with weekly scalp DPC. These data are taken from a study of human T cells and chemical hapten exposure. Across the study: 2% DPC applied to an approximately 2 cm by approximately 2 cm arm area sensitized donors. Patients' scalps got diphenylcyclopropenone weekly throughout the roughly 23-week study. TCR yield per sample varied, mainly due to pooled library volumes.

Individual cDNA molecules in this library carried unique molecular identifiers. TCRdb recomputed calls from the RACE reads with MiXCR, one row per CDR3 protein. The sample shows around 120,000 distinct CDR3 sequences, roughly 12% of them seen only once. This clonotype originated in a woman under 30 with alopecia areata. Some clones in this sample may be carry-over from other donors' samples. Here the sequenced sample was whole blood, taken in connection with sensitization to the hapten diphenylcyclopropenone (DPC). The V call is TRBV5-4, the J call TRBJ2-1; D is uncertain. DNA of the CDR3: TGTGCCAGCAGCCTACCAAAATTTCCCTACAATGAGCAGTTCTTC. Translating it yields CASSLPKFPYNEQFF.